The 22 T cell receptor beta chains reported below all come from one sample, sequenced in a study of TIL therapy for anti-PD-1-resistant metastatic lung cancer. Indicated time point: pre-treatment sample, taken before nivolumab and TIL therapy. The tumor samples were excised metastases, mostly pleural nodules or supraclavicular lymph nodes. The immunoSEQ assay was v3. The table came from immunoSEQ multiplex PCR; TCRdb's copy has only in-frame clones and leaves some out. The table has approximately 87,000 clones, under 70% seen once; the top ten hold over 9.5%. Specimen: tumor tissue, collected at baseline. The origin of the receptors is a person aged 25 to 80 with non-small cell lung cancer.

This clone was found once. The rearrangement uses TRBV18 and TRBJ2-7; D might be TRBD2 (7 bases). The V gene lost 6 bases and the J gene lost 3 bases, with 18 bases spanning the gap. The CDR3 sequence is 15 residues long. Germline V gene lookup returns CDR1 KGHSH and CDR2 LQKENI. The CDR3: CASSRGGGVIYEQYF. The CDR3 DNA follows: TGTGCCAGCTCGCGTGGGGGGGGCGTAATCTACGAGCAGTACTTC.

Here the CDR3 reads CASSKRWSSGSYEQYF. The CDR3 DNA follows: TGTGCCAGCAGTAAACGATGGTCTAGCGGGAGCTACGAGCAGTACTTC. The V gene is TRBV6-7, the J gene TRBJ2-7, with TRBD2 matching over 10 bases. TRBV6-7 is an ORF, and what it does is uncertain. This CDR3 has 16 residues. After removal of 5 bases from V and 3 bases from J, the junction contained 10 bases not matched to a gene.

V usage is TRBV28 and J usage is TRBJ1-2, with D maybe TRBD1 (6 bases). Trimming left V 7 bases short and J 5 bases short, with 14 bases between. Germline lookup yields CDR1 MDHEN and CDR2 SYDVKM. The CDR3 sequence is 13 residues long. The DNA of the CDR3 is TGTGCCAGCAAGTTTGGGACATTTTATGGCTACACCTTC. Translation: CASKFGTFYGYTF.

The chain carries TRBV30 and TRBJ2-5, with D uncertain. Germline V CDR1 and CDR2: GTSNPN, SVGIG (reference sequence). Trimming removed 3 bases from V and 5 bases from J, with 4 bases in between. The CDR3 is 10 amino acids. The CDR3: CAWRAETQYF. CDR3 in DNA: TGTGCCTGGAGAGCGGAGACCCAGTACTTC.

V gene TRBV21-1 combines with J gene TRBJ2-1; TRBD1 was called by the table and not checked on the DNA. TRBV21-1 is a pseudogene. The CDR3 covers 18 residues. The chain's CDR3 is CASSKARTGREPYNEQFF. The CDR3 DNA is TGTGCCAGCAGCAAAGCCCGGACAGGGCGGGAGCCTTACAATGAGCAGTTCTTC.

The CDR3 nucleotides are TGTGCCAGCAGCCCAGAGGGGGGTCGTGAGACCCAGTACTTC. Protein sequence: CASSPEGGRETQYF. The chain recombines TRBV7-9 with TRBJ2-5, with D tentatively TRBD1 or TRBD2 (6 bases each). The CDR3 loop spans 14 amino acids. Germline CDR1 and CDR2: SEHNR and FQNEAQ (reference sequence). With 5 bases removed from V and 5 bases from J, the gap between germline ends came to 15 bases.

The chain employs TRBV28 and TRBJ2-1; D is uncertain. CDR1 is MDHEN and CDR2 is SYDVKM in the germline V gene. V lost 3 bases, J lost 0 bases, and 9 bases lay in between. The CDR3 runs to 15 residues. CDR3 sequence reads: CASSFLDRSYNEQFF. CDR3 in DNA: TGTGCCAGCAGTTTTCTCGATCGCTCCTACAATGAGCAGTTCTTC. Variable domain in full (rest from reference TRBV28 and TRBJ2-1): DVKVTQSSRYLVKRTGEKVFLECVQDMDHENMFWYRQDPGLGLRLIYFSYDVKMKEKGDIPEGYSVSREKKERFSLILESASTNQTSMYLCASSFLDRSYNEQFFGPGTRLTVL.

This sequence joins TRBV5-1 and TRBJ1-2; TRBD1 matches 7 bases. CDR1 and CDR2 (germline): SGHRS, YFSETQ. The CDR3 runs 15 residues. The ends lost 4 bases at V and 2 bases at J; junction bases unmatched: 8. Written as DNA, the CDR3 is TGCGCCAGCAGCCGCCCGGGACAGTGGAACTATGGCTACACCTTC. This sequence encodes CASSRPGQWNYGYTF.

The chain combines TRBV25-1 with TRBJ2-2, with 7 bases identical to TRBD2. CDR1 is MGHDK, CDR2 SYGVNS, per germline. The V gene end was trimmed by 2 bases and the J gene end by 8 bases; junction bases not matched to a gene: 5. This CDR3 spans 14 amino acids. The CDR3 loop is CASSEGGGKGELFF. The CDR3 DNA follows: TGTGCCAGCAGTGAAGGGGGAGGGAAGGGGGAGCTGTTTTTT.

CDR3 protein: CASSKRLQGLDEQFF. The DNA of the CDR3 is TGTGCCAGTAGCAAACGGTTACAGGGATTGGATGAGCAGTTCTTC. The gene calls are TRBV19 and TRBJ2-1, with D perhaps TRBD1 (6 bases). The germline V gene encodes CDR1 LNHDA and CDR2 SQIVND (reference sequence). CDR3 length: 15 residues. V was shortened by 6 bases and J by 8 bases, with 20 bases between the two germline ends.

The rearrangement joins TRBV5-5 to TRBJ1-5; TRBD1 agrees at 8 bases. The V segment lost 3 bases and the J segment 8 bases; nucleotides outside the gene matches: 10. Germline CDR1 reads SGHKS; CDR2 reads YYEKEE (reference sequence). The CDR3 consists of 15 residues. This chain's CDR3 is CASSSLGQAIEPQHF. The CDR3 region has the DNA TGTGCCAGCAGCTCCCTGGGACAGGCAATCGAGCCCCAGCATTTT.

The rearrangement uses TRBV6-2 or TRBV6-3 and TRBJ2-5, with unresolved D. Trimming cost V 2 bases and J 2 bases, with 6 bases left between them. The V gene's germline CDR1 is MNHEY and CDR2 SVGEGT. There are 13 residues in the CDR3. The CDR3 region has the DNA TGTGCCAGCAGTTACATGCAACAAGAGACCCAGTACTTC. Its protein product is CASSYMQQETQYF.

The V gene is TRBV28, the J gene TRBJ2-1; TRBD2 aligns across 7 bases. CDR1 and CDR2 (germline): MDHEN, SYDVKM. CDR3 size: 15 residues. J gave up 6 bases and V 5 bases, and 10 bases lay outside the gene matches. CDR3 protein: CASSPSVWGGNEQFF. Written as DNA, the CDR3 is TGTGCCAGCAGTCCCTCCGTTTGGGGGGGCAATGAGCAGTTCTTC. The complete variable domain, with remaining parts taken from reference TRBV28 and TRBJ2-1, reads DVKVTQSSRYLVKRTGEKVFLECVQDMDHENMFWYRQDPGLGLRLIYFSYDVKMKEKGDIPEGYSVSREKKERFSLILESASTNQTSMYLCASSPSVWGGNEQFFGPGTRLTVL.

This clone came up a few times. The chain combines TRBV9 with TRBJ1-5; perhaps TRBD1 as D (6 bases). In germline, CDR1 is SGDLS, CDR2 YYNGEE. CDR3 length: 15 amino acids. V lost 1 base to trimming and J lost 1 base, with 9 bases between them. The CDR3: CASSVTGSSNQPQHF. CDR3 nucleotides: TGTGCCAGCAGCGTAACAGGGAGCAGCAATCAGCCCCAGCATTTT.

Comment on this clone: Compared with germline, one end of the junction differs, possibly owing to a read error. CDR3 in DNA: TGTGCTAGCAGCTTGGGCAACACAGGGGGTGAGACCCAGTACTTC. It codes for CASSLGNTGGETQYF. The chain couples TRBV7-7 to TRBJ2-5, with 8 nucleotides matching TRBD1. Germline loops: CDR1 SSHAT, CDR2 FNYEAQ (reference sequence). This CDR3 comprises 15 residues.

The CDR3 here is CASSSGDTGELFF. The CDR3 coding sequence is TGCGCCAGCTCCTCGGGGGACACCGGGGAGCTGTTTTTT. The rearrangement uses TRBV10-1 and TRBJ2-2; possibly TRBD2 for D (6 bases). Germline-derived CDR1 and CDR2 are WNHNN and SYGVQD (reference sequence). The V end was cut by 8 bases, the J end by 3 bases, with 10 bases between. This CDR3 region has 13 residues.

The rearrangement uses TRBV4-3 and TRBJ1-1; tentative D call: TRBD1 (5 bases). The CDR3 length is 16 residues. CDR1 and CDR2 (germline): LGHNA, YSLEER. Trimming stripped 0 bases from V and 1 base from J, with 12 bases between. This CDR3 is CASSQEYWGPNTEAFF. The CDR3 DNA reads as TGCGCCAGCAGCCAAGAGTATTGGGGACCGAACACTGAAGCTTTCTTT.

The genes are TRBV9 and TRBJ2-3; possibly TRBD2 for D (6 bases). V was shortened by 7 bases and J by 1 base, with 13 bases between the two germline ends. Germline CDR1 SGDLS, CDR2 YYNGEE. The CDR3 is made up of 14 amino acids. CDR3 protein: CASGGTPRTDTQYF. The CDR3 DNA follows: TGTGCCAGCGGAGGGACTCCTCGCACAGATACGCAGTATTTT.

This rearrangement joins TRBV11-3 to TRBJ1-3; D not certain. The V end lost 4 bases, the J end lost 0 bases, and 7 bases lay between the germline ends. CDR1 is SGHNT and CDR2 is YENEEA in the germline V gene. This CDR3 has 14 amino acids. Here the CDR3 reads CASSSGNSGNTIYF. CDR3 DNA sequence: TGTGCCAGCAGCTCCGGGAACTCTGGAAACACCATATATTTT. Filled out from reference TRBV11-3 and TRBJ1-3, the complete variable domain reads EAGVVQSPRYKIIEKKQPVAFWCNPISGHNTLYWYLQNLGQGPELLIRYENEEAVDDSQLPKDRFSAERLKGVDSTLKIQPAELGDSAVYLCASSSGNSGNTIYFGEGSWLTVV.

The J gene is TRBJ2-1, the V gene TRBV5-4; D is unclear. The CDR3 has 14 amino acids. V lost 4 bases and J 3 bases, leaving 11 bases between the germline ends. In germline, CDR1 is SGHNT, CDR2 YYREEE (reference sequence). For the CDR3, the DNA is TGTGCCAGCAGCCCCCCCGGTCGCTACAATGAGCAGTTCTTC. Its translation: CASSPPGRYNEQFF.

The V and J genes are TRBV5-4 and TRBJ2-3; 8 bases are shared with TRBD1. With 1 base clipped from V and 6 bases from J, the junction kept 4 bases outside the gene matches. The CDR3 extends over 14 amino acids. Germline V gives CDR1 SGHNT, CDR2 YYREEE (reference sequence). The CDR3 region is CASSLPDRVDTQYF. The CDR3 nucleotides are TGTGCCAGCAGCTTGCCGGACAGGGTTGATACGCAGTATTTT. Drawing the rest from reference TRBV5-4 and TRBJ2-3, the complete variable domain is ETGVTQSPTHLIKTRGQQVTLRCSSQSGHNTVSWYQQALGQGPQFIFQYYREEENGRGNFPPRFSGLQFPNYSSELNVNALELDDSALYLCASSLPDRVDTQYFGPGTRLTVL.

This rearrangement joins TRBV19 to TRBJ2-5; 7 bases align to TRBD1. Trimming cost V 5 bases and J 5 bases; bases outside gene matches: 5. Germline V gives CDR1 LNHDA, CDR2 SQIVND (reference sequence). The CDR3 covers 13 residues. CDR3 amino acids: CASSPGGRETQYF. In nucleotides, the CDR3 is TGTGCCAGTAGTCCAGGGGGTCGGGAGACCCAGTACTTC.